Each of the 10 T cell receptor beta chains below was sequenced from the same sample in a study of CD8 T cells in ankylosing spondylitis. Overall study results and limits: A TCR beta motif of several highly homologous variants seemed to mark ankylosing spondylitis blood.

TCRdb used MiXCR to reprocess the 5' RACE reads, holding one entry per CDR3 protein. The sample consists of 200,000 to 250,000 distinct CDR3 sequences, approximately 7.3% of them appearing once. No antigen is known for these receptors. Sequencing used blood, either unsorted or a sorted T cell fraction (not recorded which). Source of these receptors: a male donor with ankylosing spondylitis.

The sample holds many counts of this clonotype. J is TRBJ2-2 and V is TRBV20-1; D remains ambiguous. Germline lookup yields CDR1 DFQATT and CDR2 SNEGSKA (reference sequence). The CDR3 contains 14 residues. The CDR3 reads CSVVGSPNTGELFF. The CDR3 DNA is TGCAGCGTGGTTGGTAGTCCGAACACCGGGGAGCTGTTTTTT.

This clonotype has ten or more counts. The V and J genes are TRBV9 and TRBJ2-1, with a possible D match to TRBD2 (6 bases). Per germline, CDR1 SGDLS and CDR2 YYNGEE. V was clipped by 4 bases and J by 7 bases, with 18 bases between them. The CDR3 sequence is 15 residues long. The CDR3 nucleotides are TGTGCCAGCAGCCCCTCGGGGCGGGATGGGAATGAGCAGTTCTTC. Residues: CASSPSGRDGNEQFF.

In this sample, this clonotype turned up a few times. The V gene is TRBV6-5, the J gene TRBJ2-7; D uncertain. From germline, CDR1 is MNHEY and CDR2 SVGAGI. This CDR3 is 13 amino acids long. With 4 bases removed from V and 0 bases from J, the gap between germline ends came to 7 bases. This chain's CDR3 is CASSSSHSYEQYF. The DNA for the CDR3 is TGTGCCAGCAGTTCGAGCCACTCCTACGAGCAGTACTTC.

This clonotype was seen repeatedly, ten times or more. CDR3 in amino acids: CASSIVGQGGTDTQYF. CDR3 in DNA: TGTGCCAGTAGTATAGTAGGGCAGGGTGGCACAGATACGCAGTATTTT. The chain joins TRBV19 to TRBJ2-3; a weak D match, TRBD1 (5 bases). The V gene lost 1 base and the J gene lost 1 base, with 12 bases spanning the gap. CDR1 LNHDA and CDR2 SQIVND come from the germline V gene (reference sequence). The CDR3 extends over 16 amino acids.

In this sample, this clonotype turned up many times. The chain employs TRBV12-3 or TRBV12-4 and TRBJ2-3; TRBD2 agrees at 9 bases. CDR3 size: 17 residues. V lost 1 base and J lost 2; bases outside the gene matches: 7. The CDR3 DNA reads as TGTGCCAGCAGTTTAGGAATAGCGGGAGCGCTCACAGATACGCAGTATTTT. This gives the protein CASSLGIAGALTDTQYF.

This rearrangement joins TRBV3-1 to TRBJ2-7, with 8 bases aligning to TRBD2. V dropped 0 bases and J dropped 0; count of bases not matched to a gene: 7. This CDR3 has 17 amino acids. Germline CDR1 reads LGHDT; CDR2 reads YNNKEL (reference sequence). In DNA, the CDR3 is TGTGCCAGCAGCCAAGATTTTAGACGGGGGGGCTCCTACGAGCAGTACTTC. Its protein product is CASSQDFRRGGSYEQYF.

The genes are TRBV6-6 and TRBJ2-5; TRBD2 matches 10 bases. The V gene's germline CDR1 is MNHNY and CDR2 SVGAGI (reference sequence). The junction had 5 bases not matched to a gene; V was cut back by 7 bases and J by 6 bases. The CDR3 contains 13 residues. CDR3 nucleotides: TGTGCCAGCACAAAGGGACTAGCGAAGACCCAGTACTTC. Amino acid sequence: CASTKGLAKTQYF.

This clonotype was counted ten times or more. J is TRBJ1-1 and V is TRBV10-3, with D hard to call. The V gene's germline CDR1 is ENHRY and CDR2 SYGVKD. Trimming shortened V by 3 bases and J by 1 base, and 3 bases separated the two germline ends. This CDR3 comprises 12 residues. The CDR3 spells CAISDTNTEAFF. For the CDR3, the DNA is TGTGCCATCAGTGACACGAACACTGAAGCTTTCTTT.

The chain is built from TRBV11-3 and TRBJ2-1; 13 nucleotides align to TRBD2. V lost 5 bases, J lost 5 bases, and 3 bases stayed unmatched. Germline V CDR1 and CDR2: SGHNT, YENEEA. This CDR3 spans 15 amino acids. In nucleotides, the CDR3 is TGTGCCAGCAGCCGCGGACTAGCGGGAGACAATGAGCAGTTCTTC. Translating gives CASSRGLAGDNEQFF.

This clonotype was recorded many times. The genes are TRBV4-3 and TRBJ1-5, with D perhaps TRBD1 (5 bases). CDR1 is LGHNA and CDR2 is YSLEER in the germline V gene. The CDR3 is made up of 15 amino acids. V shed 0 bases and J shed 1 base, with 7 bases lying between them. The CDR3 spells CASSQDRESNQPQHF. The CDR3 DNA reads TGCGCCAGCAGCCAAGACAGGGAAAGCAATCAGCCCCAGCATTTT.